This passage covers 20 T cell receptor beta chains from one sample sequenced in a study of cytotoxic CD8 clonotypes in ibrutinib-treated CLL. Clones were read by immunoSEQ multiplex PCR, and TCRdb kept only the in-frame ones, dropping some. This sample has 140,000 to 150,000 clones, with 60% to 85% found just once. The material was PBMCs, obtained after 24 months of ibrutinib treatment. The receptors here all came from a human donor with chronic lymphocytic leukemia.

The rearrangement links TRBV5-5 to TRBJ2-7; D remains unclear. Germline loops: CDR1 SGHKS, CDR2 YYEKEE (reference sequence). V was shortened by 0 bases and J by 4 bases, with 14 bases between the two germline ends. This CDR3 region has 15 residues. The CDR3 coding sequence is TGTGCCAGCAGCTTGGCCTCTGGCCCCGGGTACGAGCAGTACTTC. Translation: CASSLASGPGYEQYF.

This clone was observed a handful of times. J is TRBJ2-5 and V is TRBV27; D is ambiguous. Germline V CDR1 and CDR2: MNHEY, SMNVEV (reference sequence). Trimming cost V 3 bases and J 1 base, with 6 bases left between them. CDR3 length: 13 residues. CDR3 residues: CASSFRAQETQYF. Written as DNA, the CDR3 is TGTGCCAGCAGTTTTCGCGCCCAAGAGACCCAGTACTTC.

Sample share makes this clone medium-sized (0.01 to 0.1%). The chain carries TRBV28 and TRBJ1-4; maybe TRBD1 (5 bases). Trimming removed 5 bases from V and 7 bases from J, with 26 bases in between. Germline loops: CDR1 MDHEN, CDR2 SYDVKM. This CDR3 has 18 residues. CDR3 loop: CASSPTLGQGFGSEKLFF. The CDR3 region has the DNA TGTGCCAGCAGTCCAACCCTCGGGCAGGGCTTCGGTAGTGAAAAACTGTTTTTT. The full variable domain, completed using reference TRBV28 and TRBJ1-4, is DVKVTQSSRYLVKRTGEKVFLECVQDMDHENMFWYRQDPGLGLRLIYFSYDVKMKEKGDIPEGYSVSREKKERFSLILESASTNQTSMYLCASSPTLGQGFGSEKLFFGSGTQLSVL.

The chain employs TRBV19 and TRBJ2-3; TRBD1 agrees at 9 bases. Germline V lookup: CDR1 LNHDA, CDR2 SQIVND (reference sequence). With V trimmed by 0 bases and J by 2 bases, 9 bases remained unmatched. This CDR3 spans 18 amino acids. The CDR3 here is CASSIDLAGQGNTDTQYF. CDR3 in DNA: TGTGCCAGTAGTATAGATCTGGCGGGACAGGGAAACACAGATACGCAGTATTTT.

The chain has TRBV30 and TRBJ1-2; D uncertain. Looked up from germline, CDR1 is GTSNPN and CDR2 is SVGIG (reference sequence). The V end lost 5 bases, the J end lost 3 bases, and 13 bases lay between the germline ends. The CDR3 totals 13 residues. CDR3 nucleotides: TGTGCCTGGGACCGGGTTGGAGACTATGGCTACACCTTC. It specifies CAWDRVGDYGYTF.

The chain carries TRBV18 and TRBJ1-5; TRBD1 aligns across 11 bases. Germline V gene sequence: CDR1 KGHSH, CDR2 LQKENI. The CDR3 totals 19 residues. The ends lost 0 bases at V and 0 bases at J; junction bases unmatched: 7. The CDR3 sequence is CASSPPGQGGHYSNQPQHF. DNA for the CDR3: TGTGCCAGCTCACCACCGGGACAGGGGGGCCATTATAGCAATCAGCCCCAGCATTTT.

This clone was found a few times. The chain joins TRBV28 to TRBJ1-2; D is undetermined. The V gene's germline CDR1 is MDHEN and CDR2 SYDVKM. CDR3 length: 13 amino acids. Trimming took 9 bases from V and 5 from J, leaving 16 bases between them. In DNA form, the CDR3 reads TGTGCCAGTGGTCCGGGGAAGTGGTATGGCTACACCTTC. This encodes CASGPGKWYGYTF.

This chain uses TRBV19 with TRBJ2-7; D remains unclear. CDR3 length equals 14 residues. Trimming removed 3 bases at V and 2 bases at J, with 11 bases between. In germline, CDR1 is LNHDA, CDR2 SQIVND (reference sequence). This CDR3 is CASSIKDGPYEQYF. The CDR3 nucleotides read TGTGCCAGTAGTATCAAGGACGGACCCTACGAGCAGTACTTC.

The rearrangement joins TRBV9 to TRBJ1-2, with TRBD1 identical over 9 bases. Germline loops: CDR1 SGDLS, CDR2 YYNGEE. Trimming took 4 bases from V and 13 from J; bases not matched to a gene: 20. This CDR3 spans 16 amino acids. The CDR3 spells CASSPRGGTGPLGGTF. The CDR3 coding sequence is TGTGCCAGCAGCCCCCGGGGGGGGACAGGGCCCCTTGGTGGCACCTTC.

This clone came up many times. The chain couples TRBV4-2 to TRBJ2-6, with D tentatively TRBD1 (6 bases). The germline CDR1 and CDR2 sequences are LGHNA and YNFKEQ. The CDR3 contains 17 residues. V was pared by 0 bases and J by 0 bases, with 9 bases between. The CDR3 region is CASSQDRGGSGANVLTF. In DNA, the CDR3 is TGTGCCAGCAGCCAAGATCGAGGGGGCTCTGGGGCCAACGTCCTGACTTTC.

The CDR3 DNA sequence: TGTGCCAGCAGTCGGTGGGACAGGGGTGAAAAACTGTTTTTT. This translates into CASSRWDRGEKLFF. The chain is built from TRBV27 and TRBJ1-4; TRBD1 matches at 10 bases. The germline CDR1 and CDR2 sequences are MNHEY and SMNVEV (reference sequence). J lost 7 bases, V lost 5 bases, and 4 bases had no gene match. CDR3 length: 14 amino acids.

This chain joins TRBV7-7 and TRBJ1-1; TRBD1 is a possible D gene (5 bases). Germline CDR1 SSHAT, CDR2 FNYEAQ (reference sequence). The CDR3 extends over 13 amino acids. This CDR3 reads CASPSRGDTEAFF. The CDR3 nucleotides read TGTGCTAGCCCCTCCCGGGGGGATACTGAAGCTTTCTTT.

The CDR3 sequence: CASSPTRTGGDTEAFF. CDR3 DNA: TGCGCCAGCAGCCCGACCCGGACAGGGGGGGACACTGAAGCTTTCTTT. This chain connects TRBV5-1 to TRBJ1-1, with TRBD1 identical over 10 bases. The length of the CDR3 is 16 residues. V dropped 4 bases and J dropped 3; count of bases not matched to a gene: 9. Germline V lookup: CDR1 SGHRS, CDR2 YFSETQ.

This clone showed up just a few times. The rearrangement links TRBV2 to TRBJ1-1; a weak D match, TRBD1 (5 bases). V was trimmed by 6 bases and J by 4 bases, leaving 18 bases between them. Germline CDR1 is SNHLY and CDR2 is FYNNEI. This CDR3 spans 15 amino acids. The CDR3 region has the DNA TGTGCCAGCAGCTACCCGGGGGGACTGGGCACTGAAGCTTTCTTT. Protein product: CASSYPGGLGTEAFF.

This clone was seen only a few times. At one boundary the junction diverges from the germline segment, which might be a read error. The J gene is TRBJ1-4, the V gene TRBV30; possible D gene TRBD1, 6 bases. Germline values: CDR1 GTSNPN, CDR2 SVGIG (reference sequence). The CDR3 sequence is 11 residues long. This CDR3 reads CAWSQDRTTGF. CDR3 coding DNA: TGTGCCTGGAGTCAAGACAGGACAACCGGGTTT.

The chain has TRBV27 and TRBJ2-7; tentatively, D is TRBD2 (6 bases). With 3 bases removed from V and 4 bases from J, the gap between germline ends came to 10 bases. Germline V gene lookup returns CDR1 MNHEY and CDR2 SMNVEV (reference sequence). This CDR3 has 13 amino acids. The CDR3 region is CASSFMAGYEQYF. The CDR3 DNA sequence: TGTGCCAGCAGTTTCATGGCGGGGTACGAGCAGTACTTC.

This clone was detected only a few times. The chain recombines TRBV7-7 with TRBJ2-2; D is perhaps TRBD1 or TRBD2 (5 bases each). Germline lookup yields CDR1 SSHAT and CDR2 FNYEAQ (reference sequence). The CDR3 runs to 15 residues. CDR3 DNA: TGTGCTAGCGCCCGGGACCCTGCGCACACCGGGGAGCTGTTTTTT. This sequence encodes CASARDPAHTGELFF.

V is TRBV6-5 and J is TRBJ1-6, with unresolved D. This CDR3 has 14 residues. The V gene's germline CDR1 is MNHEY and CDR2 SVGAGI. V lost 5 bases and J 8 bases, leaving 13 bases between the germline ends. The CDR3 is CASSQAGSYSPLHF. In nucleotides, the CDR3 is TGTGCCAGCAGTCAGGCTGGATCGTATTCACCCCTCCACTTT.

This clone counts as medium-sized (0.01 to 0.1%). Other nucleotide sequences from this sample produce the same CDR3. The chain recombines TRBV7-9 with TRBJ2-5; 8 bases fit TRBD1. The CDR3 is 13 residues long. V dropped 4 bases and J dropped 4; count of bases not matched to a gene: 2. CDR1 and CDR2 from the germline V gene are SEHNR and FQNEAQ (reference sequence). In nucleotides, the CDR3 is TGTGCCAGCAGCTCCAGGGGGCCAGAGACCCAGTACTTC. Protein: CASSSRGPETQYF.

CDR3 region: CASSLSGGMNTEAFF. Here the CDR3 DNA reads TGTGCCAGCAGCTTAAGCGGGGGGATGAACACTGAAGCTTTCTTT. The rearrangement uses TRBV7-2 and TRBJ1-1; perhaps TRBD1 as D (5 bases). The CDR3 spans 15 residues. Trimming stripped 2 bases from V and 0 bases from J, with 10 bases between. Per the germline V gene, CDR1 is SGHTA and CDR2 is FQGNSA.